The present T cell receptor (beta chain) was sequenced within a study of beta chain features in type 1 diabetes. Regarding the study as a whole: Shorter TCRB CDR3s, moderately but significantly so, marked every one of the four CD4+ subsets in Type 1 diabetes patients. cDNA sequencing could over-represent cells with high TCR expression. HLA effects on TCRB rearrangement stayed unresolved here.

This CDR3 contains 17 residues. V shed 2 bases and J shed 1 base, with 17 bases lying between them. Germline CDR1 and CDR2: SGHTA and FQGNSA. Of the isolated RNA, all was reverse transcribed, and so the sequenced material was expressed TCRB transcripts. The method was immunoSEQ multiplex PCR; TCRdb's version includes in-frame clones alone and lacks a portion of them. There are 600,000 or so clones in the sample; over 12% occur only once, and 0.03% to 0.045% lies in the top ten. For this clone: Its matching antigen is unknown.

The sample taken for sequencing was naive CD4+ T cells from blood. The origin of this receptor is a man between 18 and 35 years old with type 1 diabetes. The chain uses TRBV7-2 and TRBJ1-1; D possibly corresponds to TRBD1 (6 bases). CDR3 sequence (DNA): TGTGCCAGCAGCTTATTCGGCTCCGGGACAAGGAACACTGAAGCTTTCTTT. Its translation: CASSLFGSGTRNTEAFF.